This entry is about one TCR beta chain. The germline gives CDR1 LNHDA, CDR2 SQIVND (reference sequence). The germline V and J ends were trimmed by 8 bases and 1 base, with 9 bases remaining between them. The CDR3 has 13 residues. The Seattle patients, enrolled during active infection, were followed longitudinally. Under the authors' procedure: From reference gene primer amplification, estimates of nucleated cell counts were derived. The data were produced by immunoSEQ multiplex PCR, yet TCRdb's version contains in-frame clones alone and is incomplete. The DNA was the basis for D and trimming; V, J and clone size are from that table. The data contain a few hundred thousand clones, around 89% of them singletons. The source of the sample is a study of blood T cell repertoires in COVID-19. As for the study in general: From the United States, Italy and Spain came samples of acute and convalescent COVID-19. PBMCs, B-cell-depleted T cells, or T cells provided the cDNA or gDNA that made up the material.

The TCR was taken from a woman aged 50 to 60 with COVID-19, enrolled during active disease. The chain uses TRBV19 and TRBJ1-5; D is undetermined. The sample comprised peripheral blood. The DNA of the CDR3 is TGTGCCAGTCGGGGAATAAGCAATCAGCCCCAGCATTTT. Translation: CASRGISNQPQHF.